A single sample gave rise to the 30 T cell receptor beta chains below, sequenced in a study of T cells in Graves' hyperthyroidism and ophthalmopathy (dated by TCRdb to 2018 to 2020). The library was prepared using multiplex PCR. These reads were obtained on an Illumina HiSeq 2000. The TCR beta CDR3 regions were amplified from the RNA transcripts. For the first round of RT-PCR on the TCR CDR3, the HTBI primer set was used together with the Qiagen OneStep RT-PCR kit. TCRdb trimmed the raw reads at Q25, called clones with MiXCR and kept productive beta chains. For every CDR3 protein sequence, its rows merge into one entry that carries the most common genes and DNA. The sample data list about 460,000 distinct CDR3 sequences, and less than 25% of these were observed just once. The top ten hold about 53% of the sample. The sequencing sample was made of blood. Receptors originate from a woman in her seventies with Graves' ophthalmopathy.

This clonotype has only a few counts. CDR3 coding DNA: TGTGCCAGCAGCTCCCCATGGATGGAGCAGTACTTC. It encodes CASSSPWMEQYF. The chain carries TRBV7-2 and TRBJ2-7; D remains unclear. There are 12 residues in the CDR3. Trimming removed 4 bases at V and 7 bases at J, with 11 bases between. Germline assignment: CDR1 SGHTA and CDR2 FQGNSA.

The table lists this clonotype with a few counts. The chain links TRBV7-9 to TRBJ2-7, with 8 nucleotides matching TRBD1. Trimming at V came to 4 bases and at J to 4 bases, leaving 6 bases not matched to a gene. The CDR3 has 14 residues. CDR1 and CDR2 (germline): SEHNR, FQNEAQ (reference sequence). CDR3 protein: CASSSEQGEYEQYF. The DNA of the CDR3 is TGTGCCAGCAGCTCGGAACAGGGGGAGTACGAGCAGTACTTC. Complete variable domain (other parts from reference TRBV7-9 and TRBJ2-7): DTGVSQNPRHKITKRGQNVTFRCDPISEHNRLYWYRQTLGQGPEFLTYFQNEAQLEKSRLLSDRFSAERPKGSFSTLEIQRTEQGDSAMYLCASSSEQGEYEQYFGPGTRLTVT.

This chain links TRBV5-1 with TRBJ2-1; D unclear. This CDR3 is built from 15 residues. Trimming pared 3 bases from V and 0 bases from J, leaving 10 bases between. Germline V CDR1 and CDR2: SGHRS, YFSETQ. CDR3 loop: CASSYRPTSYNEQFF. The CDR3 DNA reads TGCGCCAGCAGCTACAGACCGACCTCCTACAATGAGCAGTTCTTC.

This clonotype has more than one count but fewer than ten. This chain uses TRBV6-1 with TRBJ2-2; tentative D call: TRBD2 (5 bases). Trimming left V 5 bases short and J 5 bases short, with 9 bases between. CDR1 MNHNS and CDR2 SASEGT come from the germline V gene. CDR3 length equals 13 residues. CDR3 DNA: TGTGCCAGCAGTCACGGGAATACCGGGGAGCTGTTTTTT. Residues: CASSHGNTGELFF.

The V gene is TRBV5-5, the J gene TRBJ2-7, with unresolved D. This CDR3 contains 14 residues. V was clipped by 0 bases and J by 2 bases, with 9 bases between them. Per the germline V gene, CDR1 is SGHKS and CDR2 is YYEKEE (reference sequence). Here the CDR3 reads CASSLAAFAYEQYF. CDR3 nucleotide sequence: TGTGCCAGCAGCTTGGCCGCTTTCGCCTACGAGCAGTACTTC. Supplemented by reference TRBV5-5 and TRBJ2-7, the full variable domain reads DAGVTQSPTHLIKTRGQQVTLRCSPISGHKSVSWYQQVLGQGPQFIFQYYEKEERGRGNFPDRFSARQFPNYSSELNVNALLLGDSALYLCASSLAAFAYEQYFGPGTRLTVT.

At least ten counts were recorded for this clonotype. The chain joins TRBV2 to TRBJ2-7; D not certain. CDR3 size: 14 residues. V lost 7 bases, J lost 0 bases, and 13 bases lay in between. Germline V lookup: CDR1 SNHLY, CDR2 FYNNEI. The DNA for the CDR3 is TGTGCCAGCACTAGAGACGTAGTCTCCTACGAGCAGTACTTC. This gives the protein CASTRDVVSYEQYF. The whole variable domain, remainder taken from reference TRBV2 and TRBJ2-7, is EPEVTQTPSHQVTQMGQEVILRCVPISNHLYFYWYRQILGQKVEFLVSFYNNEISEKSEIFDDQFSVERPDGSNFTLKIRSTKLEDSAMYFCASTRDVVSYEQYFGPGTRLTVT.

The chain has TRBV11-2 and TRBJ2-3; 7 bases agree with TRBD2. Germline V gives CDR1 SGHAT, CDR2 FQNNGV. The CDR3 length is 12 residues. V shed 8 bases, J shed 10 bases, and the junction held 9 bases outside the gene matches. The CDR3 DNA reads TGTGCCAGCTGGGGGGGAGTAGCGGCGCAGTATTTT. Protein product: CASWGGVAAQYF.

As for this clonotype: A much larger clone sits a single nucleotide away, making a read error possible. CDR3 in DNA: TGTGCCAGCAGTAATTATGGCTACACCTTC. Its translation is CASSNYGYTF. The V gene is TRBV6-1, the J gene TRBJ1-2; unclear D gene. CDR3 size: 10 residues. Per germline, CDR1 MNHNS and CDR2 SASEGT. The ends were cut back, 5 bases at V and 5 bases at J, with 3 bases in the middle.

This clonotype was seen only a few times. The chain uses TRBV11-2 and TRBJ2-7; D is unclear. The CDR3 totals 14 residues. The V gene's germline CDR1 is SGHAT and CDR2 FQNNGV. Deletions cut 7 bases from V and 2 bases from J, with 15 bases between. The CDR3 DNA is TGTGCCAGCATCCCTTTGTTGAGGACCTACGAGCAGTACTTC. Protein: CASIPLLRTYEQYF.

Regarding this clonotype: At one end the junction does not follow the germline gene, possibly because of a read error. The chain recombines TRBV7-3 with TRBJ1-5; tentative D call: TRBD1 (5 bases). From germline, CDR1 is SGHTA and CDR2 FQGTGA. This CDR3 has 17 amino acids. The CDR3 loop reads CAGSQSGPFTSNQPQHF. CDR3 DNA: TGTGCCGGCAGCCAGTCGGGGCCTTTCACGAGCAATCAGCCCCAGCATTTT.

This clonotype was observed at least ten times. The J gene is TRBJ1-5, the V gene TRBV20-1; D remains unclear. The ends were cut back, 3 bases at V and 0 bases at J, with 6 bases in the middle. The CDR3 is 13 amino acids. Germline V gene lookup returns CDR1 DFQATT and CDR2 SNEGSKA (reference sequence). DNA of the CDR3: TGCAGTGCTAGTGGGAGTAGCAATCAGCCCCAGCATTTT. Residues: CSASGSSNQPQHF.

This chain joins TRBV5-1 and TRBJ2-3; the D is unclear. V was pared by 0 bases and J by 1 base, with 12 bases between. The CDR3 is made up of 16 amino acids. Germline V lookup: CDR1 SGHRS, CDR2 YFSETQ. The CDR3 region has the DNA TGCGCCAGCAGCTTGGCCGGGCACCAGGGCACAGATACGCAGTATTTT. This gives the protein CASSLAGHQGTDTQYF.

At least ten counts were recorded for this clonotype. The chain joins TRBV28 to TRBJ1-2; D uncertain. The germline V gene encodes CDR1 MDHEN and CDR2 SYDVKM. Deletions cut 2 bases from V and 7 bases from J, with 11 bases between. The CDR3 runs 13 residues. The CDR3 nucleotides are TGTGCCAGCAGTTTACCCGGACGTAGTGGCTACACCTTC. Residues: CASSLPGRSGYTF.

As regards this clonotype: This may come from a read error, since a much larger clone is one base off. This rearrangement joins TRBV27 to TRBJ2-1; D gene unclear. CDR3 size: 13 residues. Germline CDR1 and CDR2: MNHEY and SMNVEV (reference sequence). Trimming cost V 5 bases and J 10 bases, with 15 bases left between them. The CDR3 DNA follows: TGTGCCAGCAGTCCTAAGGTGGGCCGGGAGCAGTTCTTC. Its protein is CASSPKVGREQFF.

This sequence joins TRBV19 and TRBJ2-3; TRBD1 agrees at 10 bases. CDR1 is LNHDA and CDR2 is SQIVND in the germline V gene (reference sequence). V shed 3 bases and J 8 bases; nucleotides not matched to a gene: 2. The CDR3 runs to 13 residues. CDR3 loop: CASSMDRGGTQYF. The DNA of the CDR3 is TGTGCCAGTAGTATGGACAGGGGGGGTACGCAGTATTTT. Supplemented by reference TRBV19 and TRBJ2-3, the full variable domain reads DGGITQSPKYLFRKEGQNVTLSCEQNLNHDAMYWYRQDPGQGLRLIYYSQIVNDFQKGDIAEGYSVSREKKESFPLTVTSAQKNPTAFYLCASSMDRGGTQYFGPGTRLTVL.

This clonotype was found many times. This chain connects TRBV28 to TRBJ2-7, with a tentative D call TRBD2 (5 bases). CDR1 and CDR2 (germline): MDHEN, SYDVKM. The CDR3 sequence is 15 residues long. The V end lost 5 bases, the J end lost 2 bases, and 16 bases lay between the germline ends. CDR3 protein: CASSETGISAYEQYF. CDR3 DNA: TGTGCCAGCAGTGAAACCGGGATCTCCGCCTACGAGCAGTACTTC.

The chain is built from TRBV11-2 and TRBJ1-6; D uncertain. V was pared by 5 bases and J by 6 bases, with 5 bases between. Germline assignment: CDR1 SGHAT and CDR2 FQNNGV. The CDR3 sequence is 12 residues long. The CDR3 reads CASSLINSPLHF. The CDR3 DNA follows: TGTGCCAGCAGCCTCATTAATTCACCCCTCCACTTT.

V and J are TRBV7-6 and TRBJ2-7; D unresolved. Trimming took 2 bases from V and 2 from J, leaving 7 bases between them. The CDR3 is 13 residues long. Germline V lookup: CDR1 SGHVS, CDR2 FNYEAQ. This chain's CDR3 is CASSLSNTYEQYF. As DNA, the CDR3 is TGTGCCAGCAGCTTATCTAATACCTACGAGCAGTACTTC.

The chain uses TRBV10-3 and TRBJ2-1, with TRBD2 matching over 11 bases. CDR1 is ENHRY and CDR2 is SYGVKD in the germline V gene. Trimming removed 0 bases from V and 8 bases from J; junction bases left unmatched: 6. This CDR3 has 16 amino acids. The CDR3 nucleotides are TGTGCCATCAGTGAGTCTCGTACTAGCGGGAGCTATGAGCAGTTCTTC. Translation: CAISESRTSGSYEQFF.

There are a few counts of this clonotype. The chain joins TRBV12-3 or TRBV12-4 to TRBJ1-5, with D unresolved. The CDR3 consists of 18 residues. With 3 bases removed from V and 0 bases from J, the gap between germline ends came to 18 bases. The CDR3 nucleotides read TGTGCCAGCAGTTTCACGGGTAGAACGTTCTATAGCAATCAGCCCCAGCATTTT. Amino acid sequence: CASSFTGRTFYSNQPQHF.

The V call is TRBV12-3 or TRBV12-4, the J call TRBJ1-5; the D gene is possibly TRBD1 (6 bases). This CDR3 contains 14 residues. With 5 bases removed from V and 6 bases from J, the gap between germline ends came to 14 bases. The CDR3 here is CASSGWGAGQPQHF. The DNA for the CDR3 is TGTGCCAGCAGTGGGTGGGGGGCTGGTCAGCCCCAGCATTTT.

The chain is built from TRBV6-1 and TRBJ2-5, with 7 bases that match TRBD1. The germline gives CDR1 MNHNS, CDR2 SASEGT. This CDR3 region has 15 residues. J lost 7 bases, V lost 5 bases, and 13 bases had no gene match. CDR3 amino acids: CASSMTGSPPRTQYF. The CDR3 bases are TGTGCCAGCAGTATGACAGGGTCCCCCCCGAGGACCCAGTACTTC.

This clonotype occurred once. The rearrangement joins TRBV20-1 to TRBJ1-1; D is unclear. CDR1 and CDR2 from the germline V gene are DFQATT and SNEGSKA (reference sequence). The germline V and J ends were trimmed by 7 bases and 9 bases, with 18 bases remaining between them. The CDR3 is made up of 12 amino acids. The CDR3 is CSGKVGLGKAFF. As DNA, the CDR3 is TGCAGTGGCAAGGTGGGTTTGGGGAAAGCTTTCTTT.

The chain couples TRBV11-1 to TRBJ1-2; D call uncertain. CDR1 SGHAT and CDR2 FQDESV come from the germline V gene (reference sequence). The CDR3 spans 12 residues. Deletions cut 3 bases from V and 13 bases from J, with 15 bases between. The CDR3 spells CASSFSRSLTTF. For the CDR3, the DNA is TGTGCCAGCAGCTTCAGCAGGTCCCTAACCACCTTC.

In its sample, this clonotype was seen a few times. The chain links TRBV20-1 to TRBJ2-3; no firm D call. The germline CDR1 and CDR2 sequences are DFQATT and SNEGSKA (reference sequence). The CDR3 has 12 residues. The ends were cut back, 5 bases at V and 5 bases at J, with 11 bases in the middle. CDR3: CSAAPSGDTQYF. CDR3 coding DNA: TGCAGTGCTGCCCCCTCCGGAGATACGCAGTATTTT.

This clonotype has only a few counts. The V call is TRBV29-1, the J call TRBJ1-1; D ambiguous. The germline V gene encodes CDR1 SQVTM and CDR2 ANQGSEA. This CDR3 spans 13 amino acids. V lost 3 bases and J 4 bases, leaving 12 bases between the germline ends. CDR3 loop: CSVEEGMGTEAFF. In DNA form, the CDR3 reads TGCAGCGTTGAGGAAGGGATGGGCACTGAAGCTTTCTTT.

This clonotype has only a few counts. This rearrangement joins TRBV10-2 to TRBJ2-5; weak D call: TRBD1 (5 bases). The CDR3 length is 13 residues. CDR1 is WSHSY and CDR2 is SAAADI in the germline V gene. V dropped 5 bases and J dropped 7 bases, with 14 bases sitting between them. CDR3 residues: CASSPRRDGTQYF. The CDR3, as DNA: TGCGCCAGCAGTCCCCGCAGGGATGGGACCCAGTACTTC.

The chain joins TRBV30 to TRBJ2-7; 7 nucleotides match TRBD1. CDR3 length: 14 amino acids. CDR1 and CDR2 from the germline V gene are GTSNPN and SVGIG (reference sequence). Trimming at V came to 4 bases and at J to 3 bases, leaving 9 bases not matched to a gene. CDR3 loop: CAWNGEGTVYEQYF. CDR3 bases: TGTGCCTGGAATGGTGAAGGGACAGTCTACGAGCAGTACTTC.

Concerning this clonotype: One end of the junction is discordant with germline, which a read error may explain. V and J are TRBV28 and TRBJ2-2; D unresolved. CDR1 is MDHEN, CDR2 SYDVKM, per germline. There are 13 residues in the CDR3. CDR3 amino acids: CAGSPTNAGELFF. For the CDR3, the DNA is TGTGCCGGCAGTCCAACGAACGCCGGGGAGCTGTTTTTT.

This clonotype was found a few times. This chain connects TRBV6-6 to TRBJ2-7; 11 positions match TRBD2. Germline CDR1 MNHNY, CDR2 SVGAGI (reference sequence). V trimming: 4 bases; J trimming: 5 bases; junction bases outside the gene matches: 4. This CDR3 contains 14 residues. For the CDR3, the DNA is TGTGCCAGCAGTTTGACTAGCGGGACTAACGAGCAGTACTTC. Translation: CASSLTSGTNEQYF.